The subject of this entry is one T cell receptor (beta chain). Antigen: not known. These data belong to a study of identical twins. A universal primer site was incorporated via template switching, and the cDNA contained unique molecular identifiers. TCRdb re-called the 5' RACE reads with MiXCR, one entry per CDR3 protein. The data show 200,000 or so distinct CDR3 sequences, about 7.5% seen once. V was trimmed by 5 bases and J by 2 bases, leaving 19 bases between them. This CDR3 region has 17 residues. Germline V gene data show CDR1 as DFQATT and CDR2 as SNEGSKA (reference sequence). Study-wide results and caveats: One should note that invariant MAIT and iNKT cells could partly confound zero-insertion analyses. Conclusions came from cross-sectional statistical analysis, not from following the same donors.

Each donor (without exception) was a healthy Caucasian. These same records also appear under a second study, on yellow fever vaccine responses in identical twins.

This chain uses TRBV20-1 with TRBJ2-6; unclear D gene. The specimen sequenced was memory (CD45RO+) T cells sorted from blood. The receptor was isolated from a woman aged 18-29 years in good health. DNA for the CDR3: TGCAGTGCTTCTCCCCCAGCCAGCAGCACTGGGGCCAACGTCCTGACTTTC. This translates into CSASPPASSTGANVLTF.